The 15 T cell receptor beta chains in this list originate from one sample, sequenced in a study of OX40 agonist ivuxolimab in advanced cancers. Produced via immunoSEQ multiplex PCR; TCRdb's table is partial and in-frame only. Here the sample spans 74,000 or so clones, roughly 85% being singletons. This specimen consisted of CD4+ or CD8+ T cells sorted from blood, obtained in a trial of the OX40 agonist ivuxolimab. These receptors originate from an adult with an advanced solid tumor such as melanoma, head and neck, liver or kidney cancer.

V is TRBV18 and J is TRBJ2-7; D remains unclear. The CDR3 loop spans 12 amino acids. Germline CDR1 is KGHSH and CDR2 is LQKENI. V gave up 5 bases and J gave up 0 bases, with 5 bases separating them. This CDR3 reads CASSKNSYEQYF. As DNA, the CDR3 is TGTGCCAGCTCAAAAAACTCCTACGAGCAGTACTTC.

This clone was observed a single time. V usage is TRBV10-1 and J usage is TRBJ2-5, with 11 bases lining up with TRBD2. Judging by the DNA end, TRBJ2-7 fits better; the J call may be wrong. This CDR3 is built from 16 residues. Looked up from germline, CDR1 is WNHNN and CDR2 is SYGVQD (reference sequence). The CDR3 sequence: CASSPGTSGSSYEQYF. The CDR3, as DNA: TGCGCCAGCAGCCCCGGGACTAGCGGAAGCTCCTACGAGCAGTACTTC.

This rearrangement joins TRBV11-1 to TRBJ2-1; no clear D. Trimming cost V 2 bases and J 5 bases, with 7 bases left between them. The CDR3 has 13 amino acids. From germline, CDR1 is SGHAT and CDR2 FQDESV (reference sequence). The CDR3 spells CASSLSVNNEQFF. The DNA of the CDR3 is TGTGCCAGCAGCTTATCTGTTAACAATGAGCAGTTCTTC.

The J gene is TRBJ1-1, the V gene TRBV7-2; no reliable D call. V was cut by 1 base and J by 0 bases, with 6 bases left in between. This CDR3 is 14 amino acids long. CDR1 is SGHTA, CDR2 FQGNSA, per germline. The CDR3 DNA reads TGTGCCAGCAGCTTAGTTTTCCTGAACACTGAAGCTTTCTTT. It codes for CASSLVFLNTEAFF.

V gene TRBV11-1 combines with J gene TRBJ2-1; possibly TRBD2 for D (6 bases). Germline loops: CDR1 SGHAT, CDR2 FQDESV (reference sequence). CDR3 size: 16 residues. The V and J ends lost 4 bases and 6 bases respectively, with 19 bases between them. The CDR3 sequence is CASSSITGEGFNEQFF. The DNA of the CDR3 is TGTGCCAGCAGCTCCATAACGGGGGAAGGATTCAATGAGCAGTTCTTC.

The genes are TRBV10-2 and TRBJ2-1, with D tentatively TRBD1 (5 bases). The V gene's germline CDR1 is WSHSY and CDR2 SAAADI. Deletions cut 2 bases from V and 0 bases from J, with 5 bases between. This CDR3 comprises 14 residues. CDR3 nucleotides: TGCGCCAGCAGTGAGGGGGCCTCCTACAATGAGCAGTTCTTC. Its translation: CASSEGASYNEQFF.

About this clone itself: Other DNA sequences from this sample encode an identical CDR3 as well. The V call is TRBV11-2, the J call TRBJ1-5, with D unresolved. V lost 3 bases and J lost 6, with 9 bases in between. The CDR3 spans 13 residues. Germline CDR1 SGHAT, CDR2 FQNNGV. CDR3 region: CASSLTEVQPQHF. DNA of the CDR3: TGTGCCAGCAGCTTGACCGAAGTTCAGCCCCAGCATTTT.

J is TRBJ2-5 and V is TRBV10-1; D is possibly TRBD2 (5 bases). V dropped 3 bases and J dropped 2 bases, with 16 bases sitting between them. CDR1 WNHNN and CDR2 SYGVQD come from the germline V gene (reference sequence). The CDR3 length is 16 residues. The CDR3 region has the DNA TGCGCCAGCAGTGATTATTCTGGCGGGCAACAAGAGACCCAGTACTTC. Encoded protein: CASSDYSGGQQETQYF.

With regard to this clone: At one boundary the junction diverges from the germline segment, which might be a read error. The chain links TRBV7-7 to TRBJ2-7; TRBD1 aligns across 9 bases. The CDR3 has 13 amino acids. Per germline, CDR1 SSHAT and CDR2 FNYEAQ (reference sequence). CDR3 in amino acids: CASSRDRASEQYF. CDR3 coding DNA: TGTGCTAGCAGCCGGGACAGGGCAAGCGAGCAGTACTTC.

The chain combines TRBV6-5 with TRBJ1-5, with D possibly matching TRBD1 (6 bases). CDR1 is MNHEY, CDR2 SVGAGI, per germline. V gave up 6 bases and J gave up 6 bases, with 15 bases separating them. The length of the CDR3 is 14 residues. The CDR3 coding sequence is TGTGCCAGCAGGACGACAGGACCTAGTCAGCCCCAGCATTTT. Protein sequence: CASRTTGPSQPQHF.

The V gene is TRBV10-3, the J gene TRBJ1-4, with D perhaps matching TRBD1 (5 bases). V lost 2 bases and J 0 bases, leaving 10 bases between the germline ends. The V gene's germline CDR1 is ENHRY and CDR2 SYGVKD. The CDR3 runs 16 residues. Here the CDR3 reads CAISEGQGSTNEKLFF. The CDR3 bases are TGTGCCATCAGTGAGGGGCAGGGATCAACTAATGAAAAACTGTTTTTT.

This clone was picked up one time. This chain uses TRBV5-6 with TRBJ2-7, with 12 bases aligning to TRBD2. The length of the CDR3 is 16 residues. CDR1 is SGHDT, CDR2 YYEEEE, per germline. Trimming removed 5 bases from V and 6 bases from J; junction bases left unmatched: 12. DNA for the CDR3: TGTGCCAGCAGTCGATCGACTAGCGGGAGTTACGGCGAGCAGTACTTC. Amino acid sequence: CASSRSTSGSYGEQYF. The variable domain in full, with the rest retrieved from reference TRBV5-6 and TRBJ2-7, is DAGVTQSPTHLIKTRGQQVTLRCSPKSGHDTVSWYQQALGQGPQFIFQYYEEEERQRGNFPDRFSGHQFPNYSSELNVNALLLGDSALYLCASSRSTSGSYGEQYFGPGTRLTVT.

This chain connects TRBV15 to TRBJ2-3, with 9 bases that match TRBD2. The V and J ends lost 0 bases and 6 bases, in that order; junction bases with no gene match: 4. Germline assignment: CDR1 LNHNV and CDR2 YYDKDF (reference sequence). The CDR3 loop spans 15 amino acids. CDR3: CATSRDLAGRDTQYF. CDR3 coding DNA: TGTGCCACCAGCAGAGATCTAGCGGGACGTGATACGCAGTATTTT.

This clone was counted only a few times. The DNA for the CDR3 is TGTGCCAGCAGCTTGGGTATCGGGCCCCAGCATTTT. Encoded protein: CASSLGIGPQHF. The rearrangement links TRBV5-6 to TRBJ1-5; unclear D gene. Per the germline V gene, CDR1 is SGHDT and CDR2 is YYEEEE. The CDR3 is 12 residues long. V lost 0 bases and J lost 9, with 7 bases in between.

This rearrangement joins TRBV18 to TRBJ2-2; D is ambiguous. V gave up 3 bases and J gave up 2 bases, with 1 base separating them. From germline, CDR1 is KGHSH and CDR2 LQKENI. The CDR3 contains 12 residues. The CDR3 reads CASSPNTGELFF. The CDR3 nucleotides are TGTGCCAGCTCACCTAACACCGGGGAGCTGTTTTTT. The variable domain in full, with the rest retrieved from reference TRBV18 and TRBJ2-2, is NAGVMQNPRHLVRRRGQEARLRCSPMKGHSHVYWYRQLPEEGLKFMVYLQKENIIDESGMPKERFSAEFPKEGPSILRIQQVVRGDSAAYFCASSPNTGELFFGEGSRLTVL.